A single sample is the source of the 5 T cell receptor beta chains below, sequenced in a study of T cells in Graves' hyperthyroidism and ophthalmopathy. TCR beta CDR3 regions were amplified from RNA transcripts. Initially, a first-round RT-PCR of the TCR CDR3 employed the HTBI primer set. TCRdb passed the multiplex PCR reads through MiXCR, listing each CDR3 protein once. The sample lists 300,000 to 450,000 distinct CDR3 sequences; around 20% were seen once. Sequences were obtained from blood. The source of these receptors is a man younger than 30 with Graves' ophthalmopathy.

There are many counts of this clonotype. The chain uses TRBV3-1 and TRBJ1-2, with TRBD1 as a possible D gene (5 bases). Trimming removed 0 bases at V and 4 bases at J, with 12 bases between. The CDR3 consists of 15 residues. Germline-derived CDR1 and CDR2 are LGHDT and YNNKEL (reference sequence). The chain's CDR3 is CASSQEKGVIYGYTF. The CDR3 DNA reads as TGTGCCAGCAGCCAAGAGAAAGGGGTTATCTATGGCTACACCTTC.

V usage is TRBV20-1 and J usage is TRBJ2-3; TRBD2 aligns across 9 bases. Unmatched junction bases numbered 7, after V lost 5 bases and J lost 4 bases. The CDR3 is 14 residues long. The germline V gene has CDR1 DFQATT and CDR2 SNEGSKA (reference sequence). The CDR3 loop reads CSAPGTSSADTQYF. In nucleotides, the CDR3 is TGCAGTGCTCCCGGGACTAGCTCGGCAGATACGCAGTATTTT.

CDR3 loop: CSVRTGGLAFF. CDR3 coding DNA: TGCAGCGTCCGGACAGGGGGCTTGGCTTTCTTT. The V and J genes are TRBV29-1 and TRBJ1-1, with 11 bases that match TRBD1. CDR1 is SQVTM, CDR2 ANQGSEA, per germline. The CDR3 has 11 amino acids. V was clipped by 6 bases and J by 11 bases; unmatched bases: 5.

The rearrangement joins TRBV11-3 to TRBJ2-5; 9 positions agree with TRBD2. Per germline, CDR1 SGHNT and CDR2 YENEEA. Unmatched junction bases numbered 11, after V lost 5 bases and J lost 7 bases. The CDR3 sequence is 15 residues long. The CDR3 sequence: CASSIGVSGRATQYF. The CDR3 DNA follows: TGTGCCAGCAGCATAGGAGTTAGCGGGAGAGCGACCCAGTACTTC.

There are many counts of this clonotype. The rearrangement uses TRBV2 and TRBJ2-7, with 14 nucleotides matching TRBD2. The length of the CDR3 is 14 residues. V lost 7 bases, J lost 7 bases, and 6 bases stayed unmatched. Germline V gene data show CDR1 as SNHLY and CDR2 as FYNNEI. Here the CDR3 reads CASKGTSGGLEQYF. Written as DNA, the CDR3 is TGTGCCAGCAAGGGGACTAGCGGGGGATTAGAGCAGTACTTC.